One sample yielded the 5 T cell receptor beta chains listed below, sequenced in a study of shared clonotypes between healthy human individuals. Profiling relied on immunoSEQ multiplex PCR, and the TCRdb table lists in-frame clones only, not all of them. The data contain around 2,000,000 clones, over 85% of them singletons. Source material: naive CD4+ T cells sorted from blood. The subset here: CD45RA+ positively selected. The origin of the receptors is a man in his late teens or twenties in good health.

The V gene is TRBV25-1, the J gene TRBJ2-1; 8 bases align to TRBD1. CDR1 and CDR2 from the germline V gene are MGHDK and SYGVNS. The J segment lost 1 base and the V segment lost 6 bases, leaving 5 bases of the junction unmatched. This CDR3 is 15 amino acids long. This CDR3 is CASSFDRGSYNEQFF. The DNA of the CDR3 is TGTGCCAGCAGCTTCGACAGGGGATCCTACAATGAGCAGTTCTTC.

This clone was recorded only once. The chain has TRBV5-1 and TRBJ2-2; 9 bases are shared with TRBD1. The CDR3 loop spans 16 amino acids. Trimming removed 3 bases from V and 3 bases from J; junction bases left unmatched: 6. Germline assignment: CDR1 SGHRS and CDR2 YFSETQ. The CDR3 loop is CASSSTGGADTGELFF. CDR3 bases: TGCGCCAGCAGCTCAACAGGGGGCGCCGACACCGGGGAGCTGTTTTTT. Complete variable domain (other parts from reference TRBV5-1 and TRBJ2-2): KAGVTQTPRYLIKTRGQQVTLSCSPISGHRSVSWYQQTPGQGLQFLFEYFSETQRNKGNFPGRFSGRQFSNSRSEMNVSTLELGDSALYLCASSSTGGADTGELFFGEGSRLTVL.

The rearrangement uses TRBV4-1 and TRBJ2-5; maybe TRBD1 (6 bases). Trimming pared 1 base from V and 3 bases from J, leaving 15 bases between. Germline V lookup: CDR1 MGHRA, CDR2 YSYEKL. The length of the CDR3 is 16 residues. The CDR3 nucleotides read TGCGCCAGCAGCCAAGTTAATCAGGGGCGAAAAGAGACCCAGTACTTC. Protein sequence: CASSQVNQGRKETQYF.

The chain's CDR3 is CASSLDRADEAFF. For the CDR3, the DNA is TGCGCCAGCAGCTTGGACAGGGCGGATGAAGCTTTCTTT. V gene TRBV5-1 combines with J gene TRBJ1-1, with a weak D call TRBD1 (6 bases). The germline V and J ends were trimmed by 0 bases and 7 bases, with 10 bases remaining between them. The CDR3 is 13 amino acids. Germline V gene data show CDR1 as SGHRS and CDR2 as YFSETQ.

V and J are TRBV19 and TRBJ2-7; TRBD1 matches at 8 bases. Germline V gene sequence: CDR1 LNHDA, CDR2 SQIVND (reference sequence). CDR3 length: 16 amino acids. With 2 bases clipped from V and 4 bases from J, the junction kept 10 bases outside the gene matches. The CDR3: CASSIQTQGAYYEQYF. The CDR3 bases are TGTGCCAGTAGTATACAGACGCAGGGGGCATATTACGAGCAGTACTTC.